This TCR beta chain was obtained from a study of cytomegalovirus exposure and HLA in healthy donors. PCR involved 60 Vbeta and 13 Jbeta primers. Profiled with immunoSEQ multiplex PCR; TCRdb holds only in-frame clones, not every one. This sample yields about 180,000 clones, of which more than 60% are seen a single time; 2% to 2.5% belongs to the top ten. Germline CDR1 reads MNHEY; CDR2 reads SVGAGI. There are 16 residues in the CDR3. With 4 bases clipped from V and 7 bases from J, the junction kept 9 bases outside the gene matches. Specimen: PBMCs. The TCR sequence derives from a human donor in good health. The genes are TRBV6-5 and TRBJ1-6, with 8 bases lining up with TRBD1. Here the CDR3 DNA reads TGTGCCAGCAGTTCGTCCGACAGGGGCGGGAATTCACCCCTCCACTTT. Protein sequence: CASSSSDRGGNSPLHF.